These 10 T cell receptor beta chains were sequenced from one sample in a study of CD8+ T cells in alopecia areata. Following RNA extraction, reverse transcription yielded cDNA that acted as the sequencing template. Repertoires were generated with immunoSEQ multiplex PCR, while TCRdb's copy carries only in-frame clones and drops some. The sample holds around 190,000 clones; 45% to 70% are singletons and the top ten take roughly 5.3%. The sample was CD8+ T cells sorted from blood. Every receptor here comes from a human donor in good health.

Comments on this clone: The sample contains more than one DNA sequence encoding this CDR3. This chain joins TRBV25-1 and TRBJ2-7; D call uncertain. The V gene's germline CDR1 is MGHDK and CDR2 SYGVNS. The V gene lost 4 bases and the J gene lost 5 bases, with 6 bases spanning the gap. The CDR3 consists of 11 residues. The CDR3 DNA is TGTGCCAGCAGTGTAAGCAACGAGCAGTACTTC. Its protein is CASSVSNEQYF.

This chain connects TRBV15 to TRBJ2-5; D is undetermined. V lost 3 bases to trimming and J lost 0 bases, with 8 bases between them. Germline CDR1 reads LNHNV; CDR2 reads YYDKDF (reference sequence). The CDR3 spans 14 residues. The CDR3 DNA reads TGTGCCACCAGCAGTACGTGGTACCAAGAGACCCAGTACTTC. This encodes CATSSTWYQETQYF.

The chain combines TRBV6-5 with TRBJ1-2, with 8 bases that match TRBD1. CDR1 is MNHEY, CDR2 SVGAGI, per germline. With V trimmed by 6 bases and J by 8 bases, 8 bases remained unmatched. The CDR3 contains 13 residues. CDR3 residues: CASRGGQAEGYTF. CDR3 bases: TGTGCCAGCAGGGGGGGACAGGCGGAGGGCTACACCTTC.

The chain has TRBV13 and TRBJ2-3; 10 positions match TRBD1. Germline V lookup: CDR1 PRHDT, CDR2 FYEKMQ (reference sequence). Germline trimming cut 5 bases from V and 5 bases from J; bases unmatched to any gene: 16. The CDR3 extends over 18 amino acids. The CDR3 reads CASSADVTPGQGKDTQYF. The CDR3, as DNA: TGTGCCAGCAGCGCAGACGTGACCCCGGGACAGGGGAAAGATACGCAGTATTTT.

The J gene is TRBJ2-3, the V gene TRBV7-8; TRBD2 agrees at 10 bases. The CDR3 is 15 amino acids. Germline V gene data show CDR1 as SGHVS and CDR2 as FQNEAQ. J lost 1 base, V lost 8 bases, and 6 bases had no gene match. CDR3 in DNA: TGTGCCAGCGGCTATGGGACTAGCGGCACAGATACGCAGTATTTT. Translated, it gives CASGYGTSGTDTQYF.

V usage is TRBV9 and J usage is TRBJ1-1; D may be TRBD1 (5 bases). Germline CDR1 and CDR2: SGDLS and YYNGEE. The CDR3 totals 16 residues. V was cut by 3 bases and J by 0 bases, with 15 bases left in between. CDR3 residues: CASSAPRGWLNTEAFF. CDR3 DNA sequence: TGTGCCAGCAGCGCGCCCCGGGGGTGGCTGAACACTGAAGCTTTCTTT.

This chain joins TRBV7-6 and TRBJ2-7; D is possibly TRBD2 (6 bases). Germline CDR1 reads SGHVS; CDR2 reads FNYEAQ. CDR3 length: 12 residues. Trimming removed 5 bases at V and 6 bases at J, with 11 bases between. The CDR3 here is CASSQRGGEQYF. In DNA form, the CDR3 reads TGTGCCAGCAGCCAACGGGGAGGCGAGCAGTACTTC.

The chain joins TRBV7-8 to TRBJ2-5; 10 bases match TRBD1. The length of the CDR3 is 15 residues. CDR1 is SGHVS, CDR2 FQNEAQ, per germline. The V and J ends lost 5 bases and 5 bases, in that order; junction bases with no gene match: 8. CDR3 nucleotides: TGTGCCAGCAGCCCCTGGGGGACAGGGGCTGAGACCCAGTACTTC. This gives the protein CASSPWGTGAETQYF.

The chain is built from TRBV25-1 and TRBJ2-6; 7 nucleotides agree with TRBD1. Germline trimming cut 3 bases from V and 4 bases from J; bases unmatched to any gene: 6. The CDR3 sequence is 16 residues long. Germline V lookup: CDR1 MGHDK, CDR2 SYGVNS. Here the CDR3 reads CASSETGFAGANVLTF. CDR3 coding DNA: TGTGCCAGCAGTGAGACAGGGTTTGCCGGGGCCAACGTCCTGACTTTC.

The rearrangement links TRBV7-9 to TRBJ2-1; unclear D gene. The CDR3 extends over 11 amino acids. V lost 9 bases and J lost 9, with 12 bases in between. Germline V gene data show CDR1 as SEHNR and CDR2 as FQNEAQ (reference sequence). The CDR3 spells CARIAGGEQFF. CDR3 coding DNA: TGTGCCAGGATAGCAGGCGGTGAGCAGTTCTTC.